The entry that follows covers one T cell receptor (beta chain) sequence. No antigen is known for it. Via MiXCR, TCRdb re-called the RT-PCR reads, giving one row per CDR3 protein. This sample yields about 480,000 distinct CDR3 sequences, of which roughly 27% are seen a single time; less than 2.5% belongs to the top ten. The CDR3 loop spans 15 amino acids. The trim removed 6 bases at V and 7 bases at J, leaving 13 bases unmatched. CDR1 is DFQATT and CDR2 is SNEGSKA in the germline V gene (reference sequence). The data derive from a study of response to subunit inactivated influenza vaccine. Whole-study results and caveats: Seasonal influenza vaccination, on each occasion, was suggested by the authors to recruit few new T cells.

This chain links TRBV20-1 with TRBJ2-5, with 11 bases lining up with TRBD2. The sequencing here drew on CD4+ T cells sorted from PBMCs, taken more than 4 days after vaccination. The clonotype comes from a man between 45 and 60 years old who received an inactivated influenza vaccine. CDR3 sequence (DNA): TGCAGTGCCGAATCTAGCGGGGGGATCACTTTGACCCAGTACTTC. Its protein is CSAESSGGITLTQYF.